This T cell receptor (beta chain) was observed in a study of blood T cell repertoires in COVID-19. Study background: Acute-phase and convalescent COVID-19 samples originated in the United States, Italy and Spain.

Profiling relied on immunoSEQ multiplex PCR, and the TCRdb table lists in-frame clones only, not all of them. The repertoire consists of more than 70,000 clones, with 80% occurring once and the leading ten covering 9% to 12%. The trim removed 3 bases at V and 5 bases at J, leaving 9 bases unmatched. This CDR3 spans 17 amino acids. Germline loops: CDR1 SGHTS, CDR2 YDEGEE. The receptor was derived from a woman aged 70-85 years with acute or convalescent COVID-19. The sequenced sample was peripheral blood. The gene calls are TRBV5-8 and TRBJ2-3; 13 nucleotides align to TRBD2. CDR3 in amino acids: CASSSGLAGPAGDTQYF. CDR3 DNA: TGTGCCAGCAGCTCGGGACTAGCGGGGCCCGCCGGAGATACGCAGTATTTT.